The 24 T cell receptor beta chains reported below all come from one sample, sequenced in a study of cytomegalovirus exposure and HLA in healthy donors. The PCR had 60 Vbeta and 13 Jbeta primers. TCRdb's table, derived via immunoSEQ multiplex PCR, lists solely in-frame clones and lacks some. The sample lists approximately 170,000 clones; 75% were seen once. Material for sequencing was PBMCs. The source of these receptors is a male donor in good health and CMV-seronegative.

This clone was counted only a few times. The J gene is TRBJ1-5, the V gene TRBV19, with D tentatively TRBD1 (6 bases). The length of the CDR3 is 15 residues. Trimming removed 4 bases from V and 0 bases from J, with 10 bases in between. Per the germline V gene, CDR1 is LNHDA and CDR2 is SQIVND (reference sequence). CDR3 coding DNA: TGTGCCAGTAGTAACACAGGGTTTAGCAATCAGCCCCAGCATTTT. Translation: CASSNTGFSNQPQHF.

This chain uses TRBV5-5 with TRBJ2-1; 7 positions match TRBD2. CDR3 length: 15 residues. The junction had 5 bases not matched to a gene; V was cut back by 4 bases and J by 1 base. Germline V CDR1 and CDR2: SGHKS, YYEKEE (reference sequence). The CDR3 protein is CASSPSSGSYNEQFF. CDR3 DNA sequence: TGTGCCAGCAGCCCCTCTAGCGGTTCCTACAATGAGCAGTTCTTC.

This rearrangement joins TRBV6-5 to TRBJ1-5; the match to TRBD1 covers 11 bases. Germline V gives CDR1 MNHEY, CDR2 SVGAGI. The CDR3 is 15 amino acids. V was pared by 7 bases and J by 6 bases, with 8 bases of the junction left unmatched. This CDR3 reads CASTYGQGALQPQHF. The CDR3 coding sequence is TGTGCCAGCACCTATGGACAGGGGGCTCTTCAGCCCCAGCATTTT.

V usage is TRBV15 and J usage is TRBJ1-6, with 8 positions matching TRBD1. The V gene's germline CDR1 is LNHNV and CDR2 YYDKDF (reference sequence). The trim removed 3 bases at V and 12 bases at J, leaving 16 bases unmatched. There are 17 residues in the CDR3. As DNA, the CDR3 is TGTGCCACCAGCAGCCGGGACAGGATGGAGAAAAGGCAACCCCTCCACTTT. The encoded protein is CATSSRDRMEKRQPLHF.

This clone came up a few times. The CDR3 nucleotides are TGTGCCAGCAGTTCTTGGACTAGCCCCGACGAGCAGTACTTC. As protein: CASSSWTSPDEQYF. This sequence joins TRBV6-6 and TRBJ2-7; 8 bases match TRBD2. CDR3 length: 14 amino acids. CDR1 and CDR2 (germline): MNHNY, SVGAGI (reference sequence). The V gene end was trimmed by 4 bases and the J gene end by 5 bases; junction bases not matched to a gene: 7.

This clone was counted a few times. The rearrangement links TRBV4-1 to TRBJ2-7, with TRBD2 identical over 8 bases. Germline values: CDR1 MGHRA, CDR2 YSYEKL. V shed 4 bases and J 3 bases; nucleotides not matched to a gene: 5. CDR3 length: 14 amino acids. The CDR3 is CASSPRLANYEQYF. CDR3 bases: TGCGCCAGCAGCCCGCGACTAGCGAACTACGAGCAGTACTTC.

This clone was observed a handful of times. The V gene is TRBV2, the J gene TRBJ1-6; D remains unclear. Germline V gives CDR1 SNHLY, CDR2 FYNNEI. This CDR3 region has 14 residues. Between the trimmed V and J ends, which lost 6 bases and 9 bases, there was a span of 15 bases. The CDR3 bases are TGTGCCAGCAGGAACACGGGTGTTGGTTCACCCCTCCACTTT. Protein product: CASRNTGVGSPLHF.

This clone appeared a few times. The rearrangement joins TRBV4-2 to TRBJ2-5; 11 bases match TRBD2. Trimming at V came to 2 bases and at J to 2 bases, leaving 1 base not matched to a gene. Germline-derived CDR1 and CDR2 are LGHNA and YNFKEQ. This CDR3 comprises 15 residues. The CDR3 reads CASSQRLAGQETQYF. CDR3 DNA sequence: TGTGCCAGCAGCCAAAGACTAGCGGGGCAAGAGACCCAGTACTTC.

The CDR3 region is CASSLTTGPNQPQHF. The CDR3 DNA reads as TGCGCCAGCAGCCTTACGACAGGTCCCAATCAGCCCCAGCATTTT. The J gene is TRBJ1-5, the V gene TRBV5-1; D perhaps matches TRBD1 (6 bases). The length of the CDR3 is 15 residues. Germline-derived CDR1 and CDR2 are SGHRS and YFSETQ. Between the trimmed V and J ends, which lost 4 bases and 3 bases, there was a span of 14 bases.

The genes are TRBV11-2 and TRBJ1-3; D is ambiguous. Trimming removed 2 bases from V and 5 bases from J, with 7 bases in between. This CDR3 is 13 amino acids long. Germline CDR1 and CDR2: SGHAT and FQNNGV. The CDR3 sequence is CASSLSDRNTIYF. The CDR3 DNA reads as TGTGCCAGCAGCTTATCAGACAGAAACACCATATATTTT.

The genes are TRBV18 and TRBJ2-5, with D perhaps matching TRBD1 (5 bases). CDR3 length: 14 residues. V shed 8 bases and J shed 2 bases, with 15 bases lying between them. Germline V CDR1 and CDR2: KGHSH, LQKENI. CDR3 region: CASTVTASQETQYF. As DNA, the CDR3 is TGTGCCAGCACGGTGACAGCTTCACAAGAGACCCAGTACTTC.

J is TRBJ2-2 and V is TRBV5-1; D possibly corresponds to TRBD2 (6 bases). CDR3 length: 14 amino acids. Germline V CDR1 and CDR2: SGHRS, YFSETQ. The V gene lost 1 base and the J gene lost 5 bases, with 9 bases spanning the gap. CDR3 in DNA: TGCGCCAGCAGCTTGTGGACTACTACCGGGGAGCTGTTTTTT. This gives the protein CASSLWTTTGELFF.

The chain links TRBV6-1 to TRBJ1-1; D remains unclear. Germline values: CDR1 MNHNS, CDR2 SASEGT. CDR3 size: 15 residues. V was pared by 5 bases and J by 4 bases, with 17 bases between. The CDR3 coding sequence is TGTGCCAGCAGTTTGGACGCCGGAGGCGTCACTGAAGCTTTCTTT. This translates into CASSLDAGGVTEAFF.

This chain connects TRBV5-1 to TRBJ2-4; possibly TRBD1 for D (6 bases). Germline V gene data show CDR1 as SGHRS and CDR2 as YFSETQ. The CDR3 totals 15 residues. Trimming took off 4 bases at V and 7 bases at J, with 18 bases between the two ends. Here the CDR3 reads CASSPFTGKDNIQYF. In DNA, the CDR3 is TGCGCCAGCAGCCCCTTTACAGGGAAGGATAACATTCAGTACTTC.

This clone was seen a single time. This sequence joins TRBV2 and TRBJ1-2; D is undetermined. CDR3 length equals 13 residues. Trimming cost V 3 bases and J 5 bases, with 10 bases left between them. Germline lookup yields CDR1 SNHLY and CDR2 FYNNEI. The CDR3 DNA reads as TGTGCCAGCAGTGACGGCGGCTGGTATGGCTACACCTTC. The encoded protein is CASSDGGWYGYTF.

A few counts support this clone. This rearrangement joins TRBV5-1 to TRBJ2-1; 13 bases match TRBD2. The J segment lost 9 bases and the V segment lost 7 bases, leaving 10 bases of the junction unmatched. Per germline, CDR1 SGHRS and CDR2 YFSETQ. The CDR3 extends over 15 amino acids. For the CDR3, the DNA is TGCGCCAGCGCCTTGACTAGCGGGGGGAACAGTGAGCAGTTCTTC. It yields the protein CASALTSGGNSEQFF.

The chain is built from TRBV7-9 and TRBJ2-6; no clear D. This CDR3 has 13 amino acids. Germline V gives CDR1 SEHNR, CDR2 FQNEAQ (reference sequence). V dropped 10 bases and J dropped 0 bases, with 7 bases sitting between them. The CDR3 coding sequence is TGTGCCACCCTCTTCTCTGGGGCCAACGTCCTGACTTTC. Translating gives CATLFSGANVLTF.

The chain couples TRBV5-1 to TRBJ1-6, with 8 bases lining up with TRBD1. With 5 bases clipped from V and 8 bases from J, the junction kept 3 bases outside the gene matches. The CDR3 contains 13 residues. The germline V gene has CDR1 SGHRS and CDR2 YFSETQ. The CDR3 protein is CASRSGGDSPLHF. As DNA, the CDR3 is TGCGCCAGCAGGTCAGGGGGCGATTCACCCCTCCACTTT. Together with reference TRBV5-1 and TRBJ1-6, the CDR3 gives the full variable domain: KAGVTQTPRYLIKTRGQQVTLSCSPISGHRSVSWYQQTPGQGLQFLFEYFSETQRNKGNFPGRFSGRQFSNSRSEMNVSTLELGDSALYLCASRSGGDSPLHFGNGTRLTVT.

The chain links TRBV28 to TRBJ2-6; D not certain. This CDR3 comprises 15 residues. Trimming pared 4 bases from V and 2 bases from J, leaving 9 bases between. Germline CDR1 and CDR2: MDHEN and SYDVKM. DNA for the CDR3: TGTGCCAGCAGTTCCGCGTCGGCTGGGGCCAACGTCCTGACTTTC. The encoded protein is CASSSASAGANVLTF.

The V and J genes are TRBV11-1 and TRBJ1-1, with D unresolved. Germline CDR1 reads SGHAT; CDR2 reads FQDESV (reference sequence). CDR3 length: 12 residues. V was pared by 4 bases and J by 5 bases, with 8 bases between. The CDR3 protein is CASSSRNTEAFF. The CDR3 DNA reads TGTGCCAGCAGCTCCAGAAATACTGAAGCTTTCTTT.

This chain joins TRBV29-1 and TRBJ1-1, with 8 bases identical to TRBD1. V shed 7 bases, J shed 2 bases, and the junction held 6 bases outside the gene matches. The CDR3 contains 13 residues. Germline loops: CDR1 SQVTM, CDR2 ANQGSEA. CDR3 sequence reads: CSASGGRNTEAFF. The CDR3 nucleotides are TGCAGCGCCTCAGGGGGCAGAAACACTGAAGCTTTCTTT.

The gene calls are TRBV7-8 and TRBJ1-1; D is unclear. The CDR3 totals 14 residues. The V end was cut by 1 base, the J end by 4 bases, with 10 bases between. CDR1 SGHVS and CDR2 FQNEAQ come from the germline V gene. CDR3 amino acids: CASSLGIGSTEAFF. CDR3 sequence (DNA): TGTGCCAGCAGCTTAGGTATTGGCAGCACTGAAGCTTTCTTT.

V usage is TRBV4-2 and J usage is TRBJ2-6, with D perhaps TRBD2 (5 bases). Trimming removed 0 bases from V and 0 bases from J, with 6 bases in between. Germline lookup yields CDR1 LGHNA and CDR2 YNFKEQ. This CDR3 is 16 amino acids long. The CDR3 loop reads CASSQDTSSGANVLTF. In DNA, the CDR3 is TGTGCCAGCAGCCAAGATACTAGCTCTGGGGCCAACGTCCTGACTTTC.

The V and J genes are TRBV28 and TRBJ2-3, with 8 bases lining up with TRBD2. The CDR3 is 16 amino acids. The trim removed 2 bases at V and 6 bases at J, leaving 10 bases unmatched. Germline V gene lookup returns CDR1 MDHEN and CDR2 SYDVKM. The chain's CDR3 is CASSLGLAGLKDTQYF. The DNA of the CDR3 is TGTGCCAGCAGTTTAGGGCTAGCGGGCCTGAAGGATACGCAGTATTTT.